These 8 T cell receptor beta chains originate from one sample sequenced in a study of T cell responses to AZD1222 COVID-19 vaccine. Some clones are missing from TCRdb's copy, which holds only in-frame ones; the method was immunoSEQ multiplex PCR. The sample has about 130,000 clones, roughly 93% seen once. The source material was peripheral blood, sampled on day 0 of AZD1222 vaccination. The receptors stem from an adult in good health.

This clone was seen a single time. V gene TRBV3-1 (or the pseudogene TRBV3-2) combines with J gene TRBJ2-2; D is unresolved. V lost 4 bases, J lost 6 bases, and 12 bases lay in between. The CDR3 is 14 residues long. Germline V gene sequence: CDR1 LGHDT, CDR2 YNNKEL (reference sequence). The CDR3 DNA reads TGTGCCAGCAGCCCCGGGTTCTTCTCCGGGGAGCTGTTTTTT. It is translated as CASSPGFFSGELFF.

In its sample, this clone was seen once. The chain is built from TRBV6-5 and TRBJ1-2; 9 nucleotides line up with TRBD1. The CDR3 contains 12 residues. Germline assignment: CDR1 MNHEY and CDR2 SVGAGI. The junction had 2 bases not matched to a gene; V was cut back by 5 bases and J by 7 bases. The CDR3 nucleotides are TGTGCCAGCAGTCCGGACAGGGGTGGCTACACCTTC. It specifies CASSPDRGGYTF.

The chain carries TRBV27 and TRBJ2-4, with 9 nucleotides matching TRBD1. J lost 9 bases, V lost 4 bases, and 25 bases had no gene match. This CDR3 contains 20 residues. Germline V lookup: CDR1 MNHEY, CDR2 SMNVEV (reference sequence). In DNA form, the CDR3 reads TGTGCCAGCAGTTCTCTCCCGGGACAGGGTTTGGGAGTACCTTTAGGCATTCAGTACTTC. Translation gives CASSSLPGQGLGVPLGIQYF.

The chain is built from TRBV7-2 and TRBJ1-2; D remains unclear. Germline lookup yields CDR1 SGHTA and CDR2 FQGNSA. This CDR3 has 15 amino acids. Trimming shortened V by 2 bases and J by 0 bases, and 10 bases separated the two germline ends. The CDR3 nucleotides are TGTGCCAGCAGCTTATTTAGAGGGACTAACTATGGCTACACCTTC. Protein product: CASSLFRGTNYGYTF.

The V gene is TRBV23-1, the J gene TRBJ1-4; 8 positions agree with TRBD1. TRBV23-1 is reported as an ORF; its role is uncertain. V dropped 3 bases and J dropped 8; count of bases not matched to a gene: 14. There are 17 residues in the CDR3. For the CDR3, the DNA is TGCGCCAGCAGTCATGCTGCAGGGGGCGCGGATAGGGAAAAACTGTTTTTT. The encoded protein is CASSHAAGGADREKLFF.

The rearrangement links TRBV18 to TRBJ2-7; D may match TRBD1 or TRBD2 (5 bases each). Germline assignment: CDR1 KGHSH and CDR2 LQKENI. CDR3 size: 14 residues. V gave up 3 bases and J gave up 6 bases, with 15 bases separating them. This CDR3 reads CASSPRRGPGEQYF. For the CDR3, the DNA is TGTGCCAGCTCACCTCGCCGGGGACCTGGCGAGCAGTACTTC.

Only one count was recorded for this clone. V is TRBV5-6 and J is TRBJ2-5; D possibly corresponds to TRBD1 (6 bases). Germline V gene lookup returns CDR1 SGHDT and CDR2 YYEEEE. Trimming removed 2 bases at V and 3 bases at J, with 11 bases between. The CDR3 is made up of 14 amino acids. As DNA, the CDR3 is TGTGCCAGCAGCTTCGGACAGAACGAAGAGACCCAGTACTTC. Translating gives CASSFGQNEETQYF. Filled out from reference TRBV5-6 and TRBJ2-5, the complete variable domain reads DAGVTQSPTHLIKTRGQQVTLRCSPKSGHDTVSWYQQALGQGPQFIFQYYEEEERQRGNFPDRFSGHQFPNYSSELNVNALLLGDSALYLCASSFGQNEETQYFGPGTRLLVL.

This clone showed up just once. The rearrangement joins TRBV5-5 to TRBJ1-4, with 12 bases aligning to TRBD1. This CDR3 comprises 19 residues. V lost 0 bases, J lost 8 bases, and 14 bases stayed unmatched. The germline V gene encodes CDR1 SGHKS and CDR2 YYEKEE (reference sequence). The CDR3 nucleotides are TGTGCCAGCAGCTTGGCCGGGGGACAGGGGGCCCCCGTCGGGGAAAAACTGTTTTTT. Translating it yields CASSLAGGQGAPVGEKLFF.